This T cell receptor beta chain comes out of a study of cytomegalovirus exposure and HLA in healthy donors. PCR primers comprised 60 Vbeta and 13 Jbeta primers. In the original analysis: Per a later analysis, the number of unique TCR beta chains was about 80 million, of which 9 million to 14 million were shared. This table comes from immunoSEQ multiplex PCR, and its TCRdb copy is limited to in-frame clones, with some not included. The V and J calls and clone size were taken over from that table, and D and trimming were inferred from the DNA. The sample gives about 170,000 clones, 82% of which show up once; around 1.5% is in the top ten. Study-level results: The classifier, whose performance was assessed in both the original and validation cohorts, reportedly diagnosed cytomegalovirus status with high specificity and sensitivity. Researchers reported that a few CMV-associated chains were confirmed in vitro as CMV antigen-specific.

Details on this clone: Its target is unknown.

The CDR3 length is 15 residues. From germline, CDR1 is MNHNS and CDR2 SASEGT. The ends were cut back, 1 base at V and 0 bases at J, with 7 bases in the middle. The TCR sequence derives from a girl aged 5 to 17 in good health and CMV-seropositive. V gene TRBV6-1 combines with J gene TRBJ1-3; D is perhaps TRBD1 (5 bases). Sequencing input: PBMCs. CDR3 DNA: TGTGCCAGCAGTGAAGTCGGGGGCTCTGGAAACACCATATATTTT. This sequence encodes CASSEVGGSGNTIYF.